The 23 T cell receptor beta chains below come from one sample, sequenced in a study of cytomegalovirus exposure and HLA in healthy donors. Produced via immunoSEQ multiplex PCR; TCRdb's table is partial and in-frame only. The sample consists of about 150,000 clones, approximately 94% of them appearing once. The sequenced sample consisted of PBMCs. These receptors were collected from a man between 18 and 35 years old in good health and CMV-seropositive.

The chain recombines TRBV27 with TRBJ2-7; TRBD2 matches 12 bases. V lost 2 bases and J lost 3; bases outside the gene matches: 14. Per germline, CDR1 MNHEY and CDR2 SMNVEV (reference sequence). The length of the CDR3 is 19 residues. CDR3 sequence: CASSLVATSGSGFGYEQYF. The CDR3 nucleotides read TGTGCCAGCAGTTTAGTCGCGACTAGCGGGAGCGGCTTCGGCTACGAGCAGTACTTC.

This chain connects TRBV6-1 to TRBJ2-5; D is ambiguous. Trimming stripped 3 bases from V and 5 bases from J, with 10 bases between. The CDR3 sequence is 13 residues long. CDR1 and CDR2 (germline): MNHNS, SASEGT. CDR3 loop: CASSEYPQETQYF. In nucleotides, the CDR3 is TGTGCCAGCAGTGAGTACCCCCAGGAGACCCAGTACTTC.

V is TRBV2 and J is TRBJ1-1; 9 bases align to TRBD1. Germline CDR1 is SNHLY and CDR2 is FYNNEI. The CDR3 is 15 amino acids. The ends lost 8 bases at V and 4 bases at J; junction bases unmatched: 11. CDR3 nucleotide sequence: TGTGCCAGCGGAAGACAGGGGGTCGGTTTCACTGAAGCTTTCTTT. This gives the protein CASGRQGVGFTEAFF.

This chain connects TRBV5-4 to TRBJ2-7; maybe TRBD2 (7 bases). The CDR3 loop spans 15 amino acids. V lost 3 bases, J lost 7 bases, and 20 bases lay in between. Germline CDR1 reads SGHNT; CDR2 reads YYREEE (reference sequence). In nucleotides, the CDR3 is TGTGCCAGCAGCTCGCTACAGGGAAGGACTAGGGAGCAGTACTTC. Its translation: CASSSLQGRTREQYF.

The rearrangement links TRBV7-2 to TRBJ2-1; TRBD1 matches 9 bases. This CDR3 contains 17 residues. The germline V gene encodes CDR1 SGHTA and CDR2 FQGNSA. V lost 5 bases and J lost 0; bases outside the gene matches: 8. The CDR3 sequence is CASSHEMTGGSYNEQFF. The CDR3 DNA follows: TGTGCCAGCAGCCACGAAATGACAGGGGGCTCCTACAATGAGCAGTTCTTC. Using reference TRBV7-2 and TRBJ2-1 for the parts outside the CDR3, the full variable domain is GAGVSQSPSNKVTEKGKDVELRCDPISGHTALYWYRQSLGQGLEFLIYFQGNSAPDKSGLPSDRFSAERTGGSVSTLTIQRTQQEDSAVYLCASSHEMTGGSYNEQFFGPGTRLTVL.

The CDR3 spells CASSLAGGSRFSADTQYF. The CDR3 DNA reads TGCGCCAGCAGCTTGGCGGGCGGGAGTCGATTCAGCGCAGATACGCAGTATTTT. The V and J genes are TRBV5-1 and TRBJ2-3, with 7 bases that match TRBD2. Germline assignment: CDR1 SGHRS and CDR2 YFSETQ. The CDR3 contains 18 residues. The ends lost 0 bases at V and 4 bases at J; junction bases unmatched: 14.

This clone was counted between two and nine times. The chain links TRBV2 to TRBJ2-7, with 9 bases fitting TRBD1. V shed 7 bases, J shed 4 bases, and the junction held 8 bases outside the gene matches. The CDR3 loop spans 14 amino acids. The germline V gene encodes CDR1 SNHLY and CDR2 FYNNEI. CDR3 amino acids: CASNQDRGWYEQYF. The CDR3 DNA follows: TGTGCCAGCAACCAGGACAGGGGATGGTACGAGCAGTACTTC. Full variable domain (rest looked up from reference TRBV2 and TRBJ2-7): EPEVTQTPSHQVTQMGQEVILRCVPISNHLYFYWYRQILGQKVEFLVSFYNNEISEKSEIFDDQFSVERPDGSNFTLKIRSTKLEDSAMYFCASNQDRGWYEQYFGPGTRLTVT.

V usage is TRBV28 and J usage is TRBJ1-6; tentative D call: TRBD1 (5 bases). The length of the CDR3 is 14 residues. Germline V gives CDR1 MDHEN, CDR2 SYDVKM. V was trimmed by 11 bases and J by 8 bases, leaving 19 bases between them. CDR3 amino acids: CASRDPGEDSPLHF. For the CDR3, the DNA is TGTGCCTCCCGGGACCCGGGAGAGGATTCACCCCTCCACTTT. Full variable domain (rest looked up from reference TRBV28 and TRBJ1-6): DVKVTQSSRYLVKRTGEKVFLECVQDMDHENMFWYRQDPGLGLRLIYFSYDVKMKEKGDIPEGYSVSREKKERFSLILESASTNQTSMYLCASRDPGEDSPLHFGNGTRLTVT.

The V and J genes are TRBV6-5 and TRBJ1-1, with D hard to call. V lost 6 bases, J lost 4 bases, and 9 bases lay in between. Germline values: CDR1 MNHEY, CDR2 SVGAGI. The CDR3 runs 12 residues. The CDR3 here is CASSPPSTEAFF. For the CDR3, the DNA is TGTGCCAGCAGCCCACCGAGCACTGAAGCTTTCTTT.

The J gene is TRBJ2-5, the V gene TRBV29-1; TRBD1 might be the D (5 bases). The germline V gene encodes CDR1 SQVTM and CDR2 ANQGSEA. V gave up 4 bases and J gave up 5 bases, with 8 bases separating them. The CDR3 covers 11 residues. The CDR3 coding sequence is TGCAGCGTTGGACAGACGGAGACCCAGTACTTC. This codes for CSVGQTETQYF.

The CDR3 DNA reads TGTGCCAGCAGCCCCACAGGGAAAGAATCGAACACTGAAGCTTTCTTT. Translation gives CASSPTGKESNTEAFF. The chain has TRBV7-9 and TRBJ1-1; D possibly corresponds to TRBD1 (6 bases). The CDR3 is 16 residues long. Germline CDR1 reads SEHNR; CDR2 reads FQNEAQ (reference sequence). V gave up 5 bases and J gave up 1 base, with 17 bases separating them.

A word on this clone: Because it lacks the conserved phenylalanine or tryptophan at the end, this CDR3 is likely a read error. The DNA is omitted, as the CDR3 cannot be located on it reliably, and the CDR3 follows TCRdb's listing. The chain links TRBV6-6 to TRBJ1-4. The length of the CDR3 is 8 amino acids, counting both ends. Germline CDR1 is MNHNY and CDR2 is SVGAGI (reference sequence). The chain's CDR3 is CASSYSVS.

V and J are TRBV7-9 and TRBJ2-2, with 12 positions matching TRBD2. Germline values: CDR1 SEHNR, CDR2 FQNEAQ (reference sequence). The CDR3 runs to 16 residues. The J segment lost 10 bases and the V segment lost 5 bases, leaving 11 bases of the junction unmatched. CDR3 sequence reads: CASSNLAGGLYEELFF. As DNA, the CDR3 is TGTGCCAGCAGCAATCTAGCGGGAGGGCTGTACGAGGAGCTGTTTTTT. The full variable domain, rest sourced from reference TRBV7-9 and TRBJ2-2, is DTGVSQNPRHKITKRGQNVTFRCDPISEHNRLYWYRQTLGQGPEFLTYFQNEAQLEKSRLLSDRFSAERPKGSFSTLEIQRTEQGDSAMYLCASSNLAGGLYEELFFGEGSRLTVL.

The chain recombines TRBV5-5 with TRBJ2-3, with TRBD1 matching 9 bases. The V and J ends lost 3 bases and 6 bases, in that order; junction bases with no gene match: 8. Germline loops: CDR1 SGHKS, CDR2 YYEKEE (reference sequence). CDR3 size: 15 residues. CDR3 sequence (DNA): TGTGCCAGCAGCTCTCACAGGGGGCAAGGGGATACGCAGTATTTT. It translates to CASSSHRGQGDTQYF.

The V call is TRBV6-4, the J call TRBJ2-3, with no clear D. Germline V lookup: CDR1 MRHNA, CDR2 SNTAGT. There are 14 residues in the CDR3. The V and J ends lost 4 bases and 0 bases respectively, with 8 bases between them. The CDR3 DNA follows: TGTGCCAGCAGTGTTTCCAGTAGCACAGATACGCAGTATTTT. Its protein is CASSVSSSTDTQYF.

J is TRBJ2-7 and V is TRBV11-2; TRBD2 agrees at 12 bases. V was clipped by 1 base and J by 6 bases; unmatched bases: 4. The CDR3 sequence is 15 residues long. The germline CDR1 and CDR2 sequences are SGHAT and FQNNGV. This CDR3 reads CASSLVLAGGREQYF. The CDR3 coding sequence is TGTGCCAGCAGCTTAGTCCTAGCGGGAGGGCGCGAGCAGTACTTC. Looking up the rest from reference TRBV11-2 and TRBJ2-7 gives the full variable domain: EAGVAQSPRYKIIEKRQSVAFWCNPISGHATLYWYQQILGQGPKLLIQFQNNGVVDDSQLPKDRFSAERLKGVDSTLKIQPAKLEDSAVYLCASSLVLAGGREQYFGPGTRLTVT.

This rearrangement joins TRBV5-4 to TRBJ2-3; 10 bases are a match to TRBD2. The CDR3 loop spans 16 amino acids. The junction had 10 bases not matched to a gene; V was cut back by 4 bases and J by 5 bases. Germline lookup yields CDR1 SGHNT and CDR2 YYREEE (reference sequence). The CDR3 DNA sequence: TGTGCCAGCAGCCCCGGGGGAAGCGGGAGGGTAGATACGCAGTATTTT. Translated, it gives CASSPGGSGRVDTQYF.

The CDR3 loop reads CASSLAYSPEQYF. DNA of the CDR3: TGTGCCAGCAGTTTAGCCTATTCCCCCGAGCAGTACTTC. The V and J genes are TRBV27 and TRBJ2-7; no firm D call. V lost 2 bases to trimming and J lost 6 bases, with 11 bases between them. Germline CDR1 MNHEY, CDR2 SMNVEV (reference sequence). This CDR3 contains 13 residues.

This rearrangement joins TRBV6-1 to TRBJ2-3; D not resolved. The length of the CDR3 is 14 residues. V lost 6 bases, J lost 5 bases, and 15 bases lay in between. Germline V gene data show CDR1 as MNHNS and CDR2 as SASEGT. CDR3 loop: CASSPIHLRDTQYF. CDR3 in DNA: TGTGCCAGCAGCCCAATCCACCTACGAGATACGCAGTATTTT.

The chain uses TRBV27 and TRBJ2-6; 8 positions match TRBD1. Trimming at V came to 5 bases and at J to 0 bases, leaving 6 bases not matched to a gene. CDR1 is MNHEY, CDR2 SMNVEV, per germline (reference sequence). The CDR3 runs to 17 residues. The CDR3 region has the DNA TGTGCCAGCAGTCTCGGGACAGGTTACTCTGGGGCCAACGTCCTGACTTTC. Its protein product is CASSLGTGYSGANVLTF.

The chain joins TRBV15 to TRBJ2-7, with TRBD1 as a possible D gene (6 bases). V was shortened by 0 bases and J by 3 bases, with 18 bases between the two germline ends. The CDR3 is 17 amino acids. Germline CDR1 and CDR2: LNHNV and YYDKDF (reference sequence). The CDR3 region has the DNA TGTGCCACCAGCAGAGATATCGGGGCAGGGGTTTACTACGAGCAGTACTTC. Protein: CATSRDIGAGVYYEQYF.

V and J are TRBV7-9 and TRBJ2-5; the match to TRBD2 covers 11 bases. With 4 bases clipped from V and 7 bases from J, the junction kept 11 bases outside the gene matches. CDR1 SEHNR and CDR2 FQNEAQ come from the germline V gene (reference sequence). CDR3 length: 16 amino acids. CDR3 sequence: CASSSGGTSGSLTQYF. DNA of the CDR3: TGTGCCAGCAGCTCAGGGGGAACTAGCGGGAGCTTGACCCAGTACTTC.

This chain uses TRBV19 with TRBJ1-5; D uncertain. The V end was cut by 3 bases, the J end by 5 bases, with 8 bases between. Germline CDR1 reads LNHDA; CDR2 reads SQIVND (reference sequence). This CDR3 contains 13 residues. The DNA for the CDR3 is TGTGCCAGTAGTATTTCCGGGGATCAGCCCCAGCATTTT. It specifies CASSISGDQPQHF.